The 26 T cell receptor beta chains below come from one sample, sequenced in a study of OX40 agonist ivuxolimab in advanced cancers. Data came from immunoSEQ multiplex PCR; TCRdb stores just in-frame clones and leaves some out. The sample includes 85,000 to 90,000 clones, about 94% of them seen just once. The sequencing here drew on CD4+ or CD8+ T cells sorted from blood, taken in a trial of the OX40 agonist ivuxolimab. These receptors were collected from an adult with an advanced solid tumor such as melanoma, head and neck, liver or kidney cancer.

The chain has TRBV18 and TRBJ2-1; perhaps TRBD1 as D (5 bases). This CDR3 region has 15 residues. Germline assignment: CDR1 KGHSH and CDR2 LQKENI. The germline V and J ends were trimmed by 3 bases and 0 bases, with 9 bases remaining between them. The chain's CDR3 is CASSPGRSSYNEQFF. CDR3 bases: TGTGCCAGCTCACCGGGGCGGAGCTCCTACAATGAGCAGTTCTTC.

The chain carries TRBV28 and TRBJ2-7; D is uncertain. Per the germline V gene, CDR1 is MDHEN and CDR2 is SYDVKM. The CDR3 has 13 residues. V was pared by 7 bases and J by 0 bases, with 10 bases between. Here the CDR3 DNA reads TGTGCCAGCACTCCGCCCCTCTCCTACGAGCAGTACTTC. The encoded protein is CASTPPLSYEQYF.

V and J are TRBV30 and TRBJ2-3; TRBD2 agrees at 7 bases. CDR3 length: 13 residues. With V trimmed by 8 bases and J by 3 bases, 8 bases remained unmatched. The germline gives CDR1 GTSNPN, CDR2 SVGIG (reference sequence). The DNA of the CDR3 is TGTGCCGGTTCAAGGGGAGGGACAGATACGCAGTATTTT. Residues: CAGSRGGTDTQYF.

V gene TRBV6-1 combines with J gene TRBJ2-3, with no clear D. CDR1 MNHNS and CDR2 SASEGT come from the germline V gene. Between the trimmed V and J ends, which lost 1 base and 3 bases, there was a span of 14 bases. This CDR3 contains 16 residues. The DNA for the CDR3 is TGTGCCAGCAGTGAAGGCGCTGGGCTGACAACAGATACGCAGTATTTT. It codes for CASSEGAGLTTDTQYF.

The chain couples TRBV6-6 to TRBJ2-3, with 7 bases lining up with TRBD1. V gave up 5 bases and J gave up 6 bases; unmatched junction bases: 14. The CDR3 runs to 16 residues. Germline assignment: CDR1 MNHNY and CDR2 SVGAGI (reference sequence). In DNA form, the CDR3 reads TGTGCCAGCAGTAAAGGGACAGCAATTTCCCGGGATACGCAGTATTTT. As protein: CASSKGTAISRDTQYF.

The J gene is TRBJ2-7, the V gene TRBV27; D possibly matches TRBD1 or TRBD2 (8 bases each). Germline CDR1 MNHEY, CDR2 SMNVEV (reference sequence). Trimming left V 8 bases short and J 7 bases short, with 24 bases between. This CDR3 region has 15 residues. The CDR3 reads CASPLSGTGLREQYF. CDR3 DNA sequence: TGTGCCAGCCCCCTTAGCGGGACAGGTTTACGGGAGCAGTACTTC.

This chain connects TRBV27 to TRBJ2-1, with 13 bases lining up with TRBD2. The germline CDR1 and CDR2 sequences are MNHEY and SMNVEV (reference sequence). The CDR3 spans 15 residues. J gave up 6 bases and V 3 bases, and 2 bases lay outside the gene matches. The CDR3 sequence: CASSLGLAGLNEQFF. CDR3 sequence (DNA): TGTGCCAGCAGTTTGGGACTAGCGGGACTCAATGAGCAGTTCTTC.

This clone was seen just once. J is TRBJ2-3 and V is TRBV18, with D perhaps TRBD1 or TRBD2 (5 bases each). CDR3 size: 15 residues. V lost 6 bases and J 2 bases, leaving 15 bases between the germline ends. Germline V gives CDR1 KGHSH, CDR2 LQKENI. The CDR3 is CASSGADLPTDTQYF. The CDR3 bases are TGTGCCAGCTCCGGGGCGGACCTTCCCACAGATACGCAGTATTTT.

This chain joins TRBV5-1 and TRBJ2-7; 8 bases are shared with TRBD1. The CDR3 is 13 amino acids. V shed 4 bases and J 6 bases; nucleotides not matched to a gene: 6. The germline gives CDR1 SGHRS, CDR2 YFSETQ. This CDR3 reads CASSQGQGGEQYF. CDR3 DNA sequence: TGCGCCAGCAGCCAAGGACAGGGAGGCGAGCAGTACTTC.

The chain is built from TRBV28 and TRBJ2-1, with TRBD2 matching 9 bases. V shed 4 bases and J 8 bases; nucleotides not matched to a gene: 12. This CDR3 is built from 16 residues. Germline CDR1 and CDR2: MDHEN and SYDVKM. The CDR3 DNA is TGTGCCAGCAGTTCCGGGGTAGCGGGAGAGATGGATGAGCAGTTCTTC. Residues: CASSSGVAGEMDEQFF.

The chain carries TRBV21-1 and TRBJ2-7. TRBV21-1 counts as a pseudogene. CDR3 length: 15 residues. CDR3 sequence reads: CASSKAKGGSYEQYF. CDR3 nucleotides: TGTGCCAGCAGCAAAGCGAAGGGCGGCTCCTACGAGCAGTACTTC.

This chain uses TRBV11-1 with TRBJ1-4, with TRBD1 identical over 7 bases. V gave up 5 bases and J gave up 7 bases; unmatched junction bases: 7. Germline V gene sequence: CDR1 SGHAT, CDR2 FQDESV (reference sequence). CDR3 length equals 14 residues. The CDR3 region is CASSQDRSGEKLFF. The CDR3 nucleotides are TGTGCCAGCAGCCAGGACAGGTCCGGTGAAAAACTGTTTTTT.

The rearrangement uses TRBV7-9 and TRBJ2-1, with 14 bases identical to TRBD2. CDR3 length equals 18 residues. Germline trimming cut 5 bases from V and 4 bases from J; bases unmatched to any gene: 10. The V gene's germline CDR1 is SEHNR and CDR2 FQNEAQ (reference sequence). The CDR3 loop reads CASSVTPGLAGVYNEQFF. The CDR3 DNA is TGTGCCAGCAGCGTAACCCCGGGACTAGCGGGAGTGTACAATGAGCAGTTCTTC.

This clone was seen a few times. This rearrangement joins TRBV30 to TRBJ1-1, with D uncertain. Germline assignment: CDR1 GTSNPN and CDR2 SVGIG (reference sequence). The germline V and J ends were trimmed by 0 bases and 6 bases, with 8 bases remaining between them. The CDR3 sequence is 12 residues long. In nucleotides, the CDR3 is TGTGCCTGGAGTGTACGGGAGTCTGAAGCTTTCTTT. This gives the protein CAWSVRESEAFF.

The chain links TRBV28 to TRBJ2-7; possibly TRBD1 or TRBD2 for D (5 bases each). The CDR3 runs to 14 residues. Trimming cost V 6 bases and J 2 bases, with 14 bases left between them. Germline V gene sequence: CDR1 MDHEN, CDR2 SYDVKM. Here the CDR3 DNA reads TGTGCCAGCAGCTCCGGGACGGTCACCTACGAGCAGTACTTC. Its protein product is CASSSGTVTYEQYF. Together with reference TRBV28 and TRBJ2-7, the CDR3 gives the full variable domain: DVKVTQSSRYLVKRTGEKVFLECVQDMDHENMFWYRQDPGLGLRLIYFSYDVKMKEKGDIPEGYSVSREKKERFSLILESASTNQTSMYLCASSSGTVTYEQYFGPGTRLTVT.

The chain joins TRBV6-6 to TRBJ2-3, with D unresolved. Germline CDR1 is MNHNY and CDR2 is SVGAGI (reference sequence). V gave up 6 bases and J gave up 4 bases, with 8 bases separating them. This CDR3 contains 12 residues. The CDR3 DNA is TGTGCCAGCAGGCCCGCTTCAGATACGCAGTATTTT. It yields the protein CASRPASDTQYF.

V is TRBV9 and J is TRBJ2-5, with 8 bases fitting TRBD2. Germline trimming cut 4 bases from V and 4 bases from J; bases unmatched to any gene: 12. The CDR3 is made up of 16 amino acids. CDR1 and CDR2 (germline): SGDLS, YYNGEE. The CDR3 bases are TGTGCCAGCAGCCCCCAGGGAGCGGGAGTCGGAGAGACCCAGTACTTC. This gives the protein CASSPQGAGVGETQYF.

This chain joins TRBV11-2 and TRBJ2-2; a possible D gene is TRBD2 (6 bases). The CDR3 loop spans 14 amino acids. CDR1 is SGHAT and CDR2 is FQNNGV in the germline V gene. The V gene lost 3 bases and the J gene lost 2 bases, with 7 bases spanning the gap. CDR3 nucleotide sequence: TGTGCCAGCAGCTTCGGGAGTAACACCGGGGAGCTGTTTTTT. Encoded protein: CASSFGSNTGELFF.

V and J are TRBV6-6 and TRBJ2-1; a possible D gene is TRBD1 (6 bases). The CDR3 runs to 14 residues. V lost 7 bases and J 5 bases, leaving 15 bases between the germline ends. The germline gives CDR1 MNHNY, CDR2 SVGAGI (reference sequence). The CDR3 DNA reads as TGTGCCAGCACTTTAAGGGGGAATAACAATGAGCAGTTCTTC. It translates to CASTLRGNNNEQFF.

This chain joins TRBV6-1 and TRBJ2-1; 7 bases fit TRBD2. The CDR3 sequence is 15 residues long. Trimming took 8 bases from V and 6 from J; bases not matched to a gene: 13. Germline V gene sequence: CDR1 MNHNS, CDR2 SASEGT. CDR3 sequence reads: CASESGGGVGNEQFF. The CDR3 DNA sequence: TGTGCCAGCGAAAGTGGGGGAGGGGTGGGCAATGAGCAGTTCTTC.

The chain joins TRBV28 to TRBJ2-7; D may match TRBD1 or TRBD2 (6 bases each). Trimming took 5 bases from V and 0 from J, leaving 29 bases between them. CDR1 MDHEN and CDR2 SYDVKM come from the germline V gene. This CDR3 contains 20 residues. The CDR3 spells CASSATYRDTSRDYSYEQYF. Here the CDR3 DNA reads TGTGCCAGCAGTGCGACATACCGGGACACCTCGCGGGATTACTCCTACGAGCAGTACTTC.

The chain couples TRBV5-1 to TRBJ2-2, with 10 bases identical to TRBD2. Trimming took 0 bases from V and 6 from J; bases not matched to a gene: 17. The CDR3 is 20 residues long. Germline V gives CDR1 SGHRS, CDR2 YFSETQ. In DNA form, the CDR3 reads TGCGCCAGCAGCTTGGCCTGGGGACAGTCTATAGCGGGAGGACCCGGGGAGCTGTTTTTT. It codes for CASSLAWGQSIAGGPGELFF.

The chain is built from TRBV19 and TRBJ2-1; 8 nucleotides align to TRBD2. CDR1 and CDR2 from the germline V gene are LNHDA and SQIVND (reference sequence). The trim removed 3 bases at V and 12 bases at J, leaving 10 bases unmatched. This CDR3 is built from 14 residues. CDR3 in amino acids: CASSIPAGERVQFF. CDR3 DNA sequence: TGTGCCAGTAGTATCCCAGCGGGAGAGCGGGTGCAGTTCTTC.

The J gene is TRBJ2-3, the V gene TRBV6-1; D may be TRBD1 (5 bases). V lost 7 bases to trimming and J lost 2 bases, with 10 bases between them. CDR3 length equals 13 residues. Germline CDR1 reads MNHNS; CDR2 reads SASEGT. Here the CDR3 DNA reads TGTGCCAGCACTAAGACAGACACAGATACGCAGTATTTT. This codes for CASTKTDTDTQYF.

The gene calls are TRBV7-6 and TRBJ1-3, with 8 bases lining up with TRBD1. The V gene's germline CDR1 is SGHVS and CDR2 FNYEAQ. This CDR3 is 16 amino acids long. V lost 0 bases and J lost 1; bases outside the gene matches: 2. In nucleotides, the CDR3 is TGTGCCAGCAGCTTAGCTTGGACAGGGTCTGGAAACACCATATATTTT. This gives the protein CASSLAWTGSGNTIYF.

J is TRBJ2-3 and V is TRBV7-2; 8 nucleotides line up with TRBD1. CDR3 length: 16 residues. Germline V gene data show CDR1 as SGHTA and CDR2 as FQGNSA. The V segment lost 0 bases and the J segment 7 bases; nucleotides outside the gene matches: 9. This CDR3 is CASSLAGQGGPNTQYF. The CDR3 nucleotides read TGTGCCAGCAGCTTAGCCGGACAGGGCGGGCCCAATACGCAGTATTTT.